A selection of T cell receptor beta chains follows, all from one sample in a study of T-cell reconstitution after alpha-beta-depleted transplantation in children. MiXCR, run by TCRdb on the PCR reads, gives a single entry per CDR3 protein. The sample yields about 870,000 distinct CDR3 sequences, 16% seen once. This sample comprised PBMCs, mostly from graft donor cells, obtained 360 days after TCRalphabeta/CD19-depleted stem cell transplant. The receptors were gathered from a male patient aged 10-17 years who had a stem cell transplant for acute lymphoblastic leukemia, so the T cells may come from the graft donor. Both conserved end residues are part of each CDR3. A D gene is named only where the DNA matches it firmly. The size entry is marked missing in some rows and otherwise reads once, few, many or a size class.

V	size	D	length	J	CDR3	DNA
TRBV6-2/TRBV6-3	many	-	16	TRBJ2-2	CASSYWGASNTGELFF	TGTGCCAGCAGTTACTGGGGGGCTTCGAACACCGGGGAGCTGTTTTTT
TRBV4-1	-	TRBD1	12	TRBJ1-1	CASSHLGQGAFF	TGCGCCAGCAGCCACCTGGGACAGGGGGCTTTCTTT
TRBV25-1	-	-	14	TRBJ2-3	CASSNPQGPDTQYF	TGTGCCAGCAGTAACCCGCAGGGCCCAGATACGCAGTATTTT
TRBV7-2	-	-	17	TRBJ1-6	CASSLRGISSYNSPLHF	TGTGCCAGCAGCTTACGTGGGATTAGCTCCTATAATTCACCCCTCCACTTT
TRBV2	few	-	14	TRBJ2-6	CASSGLSGANVLTF	TGTGCCAGCTCAGGTCTCTCTGGGGCCAACGTCCTGACTTTC
TRBV6-1	-	TRBD2	21	TRBJ2-3	CASSDIVELAGVTRGTDTQYF	TGTGCCAGCAGTGATATCGTGGAACTAGCGGGAGTGACCCGGGGCACAGATACGCAGTATTTT
TRBV27	few	-	15	TRBJ2-3	CASSPPRQVPDTQYF	TGTGCCAGCAGTCCCCCCAGACAGGTGCCAGATACGCAGTATTTT
TRBV11-2	-	TRBD1	18	TRBJ2-7	CASSLTPHRDRSSYEQYF	TGTGCCAGCAGTCTTACCCCACACCGGGACAGGAGCTCCTACGAGCAGTACTTC
TRBV20-1	few	-	13	TRBJ1-2	CSARKDSYYGYTF	TGCAGTGCTAGAAAGGACAGCTACTATGGCTACACCTTC
TRBV12-3/TRBV12-4	few	TRBD2	18	TRBJ2-1	CASCLAILPTSGYNEQFF	TGTGCCAGCTGTTTAGCTATACTTCCGACTAGCGGTTACAATGAGCAGTTCTTC
TRBV27	few	TRBD2	12	TRBJ2-3	CASRGGGRAQYF	TGTGCCTCCCGGGGGGGAGGCAGAGCGCAGTATTTT
TRBV27	few	-	13	TRBJ2-1	CASQGIRHNEQFF	TGTGCCAGCCAGGGCATTCGGCACAATGAGCAGTTCTTC
TRBV9	few	TRBD1	17	TRBJ1-1	CASSPLRDRGLNTEAFF	TGTGCCAGCAGCCCCCTTCGGGACAGGGGGCTCAATACTGAAGCTTTCTTT
TRBV12-3/TRBV12-4	-	-	12	TRBJ1-4	CASRRDSRELFF	TGTGCCAGCAGACGCGATAGCAGGGAACTGTTTTTT